Listed here are 26 T cell receptor beta chains from one sample, sequenced in a study of T cells in localized non-small cell lung cancer. Sequencing used immunoSEQ multiplex PCR; TCRdb keeps in-frame clones, though not all of them. The table shows about 31,000 clones, with around 90% occurring only once. The sequences come from peripheral blood mononuclear cells, collected before any cancer treatment. These receptors all come from a woman aged 35 to 75 with stage III lung adenocarcinoma.

V is TRBV29-1 and J is TRBJ2-7; TRBD2 matches 7 bases. The CDR3 extends over 13 amino acids. V shed 3 bases and J 3 bases; nucleotides not matched to a gene: 5. Germline CDR1 and CDR2: SQVTM and ANQGSEA. The CDR3 DNA sequence: TGCAGCGTTGATACTGAGCGGGACTACGAGCAGTACTTC. Its protein is CSVDTERDYEQYF.

The chain links TRBV29-1 to TRBJ2-3, with a weak D call TRBD2 (5 bases). Trimming removed 6 bases from V and 5 bases from J, with 18 bases in between. The CDR3 extends over 14 amino acids. The V gene's germline CDR1 is SQVTM and CDR2 ANQGSEA. As DNA, the CDR3 is TGCAGCGTGTCCCAGGCTAGCTACAGAGATACGCAGTATTTT. Residues: CSVSQASYRDTQYF.

The V call is TRBV14, the J call TRBJ2-3, with no clear D. The CDR3 is made up of 16 amino acids. The V end was cut by 4 bases, the J end by 0 bases, with 14 bases between. The germline CDR1 and CDR2 sequences are SGHDN and FVKESK. The CDR3 DNA reads TGTGCCAGCAGCCCAAGGACGGTCCGGAGCACAGATACGCAGTATTTT. Protein product: CASSPRTVRSTDTQYF.

This clone was recorded only once. This chain links TRBV5-1 with TRBJ2-7, with D tentatively TRBD1 or TRBD2 (5 bases each). This CDR3 is 14 amino acids long. Germline CDR1 reads SGHRS; CDR2 reads YFSETQ. The V end lost 1 base, the J end lost 6 bases, and 14 bases lay between the germline ends. CDR3 region: CASSLRARGVEQYF. The DNA of the CDR3 is TGCGCCAGCAGCTTGCGGGCCCGAGGGGTCGAGCAGTACTTC. Filled out from reference TRBV5-1 and TRBJ2-7, the complete variable domain reads KAGVTQTPRYLIKTRGQQVTLSCSPISGHRSVSWYQQTPGQGLQFLFEYFSETQRNKGNFPGRFSGRQFSNSRSEMNVSTLELGDSALYLCASSLRARGVEQYFGPGTRLTVT.

The V and J genes are TRBV28 and TRBJ2-1; D possibly corresponds to TRBD2 (6 bases). CDR3 length: 13 amino acids. Germline loops: CDR1 MDHEN, CDR2 SYDVKM. Trimming cost V 3 bases and J 10 bases, with 13 bases left between them. The CDR3 reads CASSLPGDWEQFF. CDR3 nucleotide sequence: TGTGCCAGCAGTTTGCCGGGGGATTGGGAGCAGTTCTTC.

The chain combines TRBV6-1 with TRBJ2-4; D gene ambiguous. Germline-derived CDR1 and CDR2 are MNHNS and SASEGT. V lost 3 bases to trimming and J lost 0 bases, with 12 bases between them. The CDR3 consists of 16 residues. The CDR3 sequence is CASSDARPLAKNIQYF. The CDR3 DNA sequence: TGTGCCAGCAGTGACGCTAGGCCCCTAGCCAAAAACATTCAGTACTTC.

In nucleotides, the CDR3 is TGCGCCAGCAGCTTGGCGGCGTCGGGACAGACGAACACTGAAGCTTTCTTT. Encoded protein: CASSLAASGQTNTEAFF. The chain combines TRBV5-1 with TRBJ1-1; 7 positions agree with TRBD1. From germline, CDR1 is SGHRS and CDR2 YFSETQ. The CDR3 has 17 residues. J lost 1 base, V lost 0 bases, and 9 bases had no gene match.

This clone was counted only a few times. The V call is TRBV19, the J call TRBJ2-7, with 10 bases aligning to TRBD1. CDR3 length equals 14 residues. Losses at the gene ends were 3 bases for V and 7 bases for J; bases not matched to a gene: 6. CDR1 and CDR2 (germline): LNHDA, SQIVND (reference sequence). CDR3 sequence reads: CASSIMGQGTEQYF. DNA of the CDR3: TGTGCCAGTAGTATTATGGGACAGGGGACGGAGCAGTACTTC.

This clone was seen a single time. As DNA, the CDR3 is TGTGCCAGCACCCCAGGGGGCCGTGGCTACGAGCAGTACTTC. This codes for CASTPGGRGYEQYF. This chain joins TRBV28 and TRBJ2-7, with 8 bases lining up with TRBD1. Germline CDR1 is MDHEN and CDR2 is SYDVKM. This CDR3 spans 14 amino acids. V lost 7 bases, J lost 3 bases, and 8 bases stayed unmatched.

Written as DNA, the CDR3 is TGTGCCAGCAGTTTGGTCGGGGGGGCCTCCTACGAGCAGTACTTC. This sequence encodes CASSLVGGASYEQYF. J is TRBJ2-7 and V is TRBV6-1; 8 bases line up with TRBD2. The J segment lost 0 bases and the V segment lost 5 bases, leaving 6 bases of the junction unmatched. Germline lookup yields CDR1 MNHNS and CDR2 SASEGT. The CDR3 length is 15 residues.

The sample holds one count of this clone. This rearrangement joins TRBV4-2 to TRBJ2-6; D is unresolved. V was clipped by 1 base and J by 0 bases, with 4 bases between them. Germline V gene lookup returns CDR1 LGHNA and CDR2 YNFKEQ. The CDR3 contains 15 residues. CDR3 bases: TGTGCCAGCAGCCAAGGGACCTCTGGGGCCAACGTCCTGACTTTC. Its translation is CASSQGTSGANVLTF.

This sequence joins TRBV6-6 and TRBJ1-1; D is uncertain. The CDR3 loop spans 14 amino acids. CDR1 is MNHNY and CDR2 is SVGAGI in the germline V gene (reference sequence). Trimming pared 7 bases from V and 7 bases from J, leaving 19 bases between. The CDR3 reads CASTKQRTAVEAFF. The CDR3 DNA reads TGTGCCAGCACAAAACAAAGAACAGCGGTTGAAGCTTTCTTT.

This rearrangement joins TRBV19 to TRBJ2-6; TRBD1 matches at 8 bases. The J segment lost 4 bases and the V segment lost 7 bases, leaving 9 bases of the junction unmatched. CDR3 length: 16 amino acids. CDR1 LNHDA and CDR2 SQIVND come from the germline V gene (reference sequence). This chain's CDR3 is CASMEQGALGANVLTF. CDR3 DNA: TGTGCCAGTATGGAGCAGGGGGCGCTCGGGGCCAACGTCCTGACTTTC. Supplemented by reference TRBV19 and TRBJ2-6, the full variable domain reads DGGITQSPKYLFRKEGQNVTLSCEQNLNHDAMYWYRQDPGQGLRLIYYSQIVNDFQKGDIAEGYSVSREKKESFPLTVTSAQKNPTAFYLCASMEQGALGANVLTFGAGSRLTVL.

The rearrangement uses TRBV7-9 and TRBJ2-5; the match to TRBD2 covers 7 bases. V trimming: 7 bases; J trimming: 3 bases; junction bases outside the gene matches: 5. The CDR3 spans 13 residues. Germline CDR1 SEHNR, CDR2 FQNEAQ (reference sequence). DNA of the CDR3: TGTGCCAGCATCCCTAGCGGCAAAGAGACCCAGTACTTC. Its protein is CASIPSGKETQYF.

This clone has only a few counts. The chain couples TRBV4-1 to TRBJ2-2; 9 bases are shared with TRBD1. Trimming removed 3 bases from V and 0 bases from J; junction bases left unmatched: 14. CDR1 is MGHRA and CDR2 is YSYEKL in the germline V gene. CDR3 length: 20 residues. CDR3 bases: TGCGCCAGCAGCCAGCCTAGTGGGACCCGACAGGGGGCGAACACCGGGGAGCTGTTTTTT. Amino acids: CASSQPSGTRQGANTGELFF.

The chain carries TRBV7-3 and TRBJ2-1; 10 bases agree with TRBD2. The V gene's germline CDR1 is SGHTA and CDR2 FQGTGA. The CDR3 length is 16 residues. V shed 5 bases and J 5 bases; nucleotides not matched to a gene: 9. For the CDR3, the DNA is TGTGCCAGCAGCCCGGACCTTAGCGGGGGGCACAATGAGCAGTTCTTC. This sequence encodes CASSPDLSGGHNEQFF.

V is TRBV27 and J is TRBJ2-2, with 13 bases identical to TRBD2. The CDR3 is 17 amino acids. The V gene's germline CDR1 is MNHEY and CDR2 SMNVEV (reference sequence). Trimming took 6 bases from V and 2 from J; bases not matched to a gene: 6. CDR3 DNA: TGTGCCAGCAGAGCTCCGGGACTAGCGGGAAACACCGGGGAGCTGTTTTTT. Its translation is CASRAPGLAGNTGELFF.

The chain carries TRBV10-1 and TRBJ2-1, with 10 bases lining up with TRBD2. The CDR3 contains 16 residues. Germline assignment: CDR1 WNHNN and CDR2 SYGVQD (reference sequence). The ends lost 0 bases at V and 3 bases at J; junction bases unmatched: 2. The DNA for the CDR3 is TGCGCCAGCAGTGAGTCACTAGCGGGGAACTACAATGAGCAGTTCTTC. It encodes CASSESLAGNYNEQFF.

In this sample, this clone turned up once. V gene TRBV14 combines with J gene TRBJ2-1; 9 bases are shared with TRBD2. Germline trimming cut 4 bases from V and 5 bases from J; bases unmatched to any gene: 6. The CDR3 covers 15 residues. Germline loops: CDR1 SGHDN, CDR2 FVKESK. The chain's CDR3 is CASSPLAGFHNEQFF. The CDR3 nucleotides are TGTGCCAGCAGCCCGCTAGCGGGATTTCACAATGAGCAGTTCTTC. Using reference TRBV14 and TRBJ2-1 for the parts outside the CDR3, the full variable domain is EAGVTQFPSHSVIEKGQTVTLRCDPISGHDNLYWYRRVMGKEIKFLLHFVKESKQDESGMPNNRFLAERTGGTYSTLKVQPAELEDSGVYFCASSPLAGFHNEQFFGPGTRLTVL.

This sequence joins TRBV7-2 and TRBJ2-3; the D is unclear. The germline V gene has CDR1 SGHTA and CDR2 FQGNSA. This CDR3 has 15 residues. Trimming pared 5 bases from V and 2 bases from J, leaving 14 bases between. DNA of the CDR3: TGTGCCAGCAGCACGTACAAGCAACTCACAGATACGCAGTATTTT. Protein product: CASSTYKQLTDTQYF. The whole variable domain, filled in from reference TRBV7-2 and TRBJ2-3, reads GAGVSQSPSNKVTEKGKDVELRCDPISGHTALYWYRQSLGQGLEFLIYFQGNSAPDKSGLPSDRFSAERTGGSVSTLTIQRTQQEDSAVYLCASSTYKQLTDTQYFGPGTRLTVL.

V is TRBV11-1 and J is TRBJ1-1, with 8 bases fitting TRBD1. CDR1 SGHAT and CDR2 FQDESV come from the germline V gene (reference sequence). This CDR3 has 15 residues. Trimming cost V 5 bases and J 5 bases; bases outside gene matches: 10. The CDR3 spells CASSVDRARKTEAFF. CDR3 DNA sequence: TGTGCCAGCAGCGTGGACAGGGCGAGAAAAACTGAAGCTTTCTTT.

The genes are TRBV5-1 and TRBJ2-6; D unclear. Trimming cost V 2 bases and J 2 bases, with 8 bases left between them. Germline CDR1 SGHRS, CDR2 YFSETQ. This CDR3 contains 15 residues. The CDR3 sequence is CASSFEETGANVLTF. The CDR3 DNA reads TGCGCCAGCAGCTTCGAAGAAACTGGGGCCAACGTCCTGACTTTC.

V gene TRBV6-6 combines with J gene TRBJ2-2; 9 bases are shared with TRBD1. With V trimmed by 8 bases and J by 3 bases, 4 bases remained unmatched. The CDR3 totals 14 residues. Germline V lookup: CDR1 MNHNY, CDR2 SVGAGI (reference sequence). Here the CDR3 reads CASVGTGYTGELFF. The CDR3 nucleotides read TGTGCCAGCGTTGGGACAGGGTACACCGGGGAGCTGTTTTTT.

The genes are TRBV5-1 and TRBJ2-3, with 10 bases matching TRBD2. V lost 0 bases, J lost 2 bases, and 6 bases stayed unmatched. The V gene's germline CDR1 is SGHRS and CDR2 YFSETQ. This CDR3 region has 17 residues. CDR3 loop: CASSLEPLAGVTDTQYF. DNA for the CDR3: TGCGCCAGCAGCTTGGAACCCCTAGCGGGGGTCACAGATACGCAGTATTTT.

This clone has only a few counts. The sample contains more than one DNA sequence encoding this CDR3. This chain uses TRBV7-9 with TRBJ1-1; tentative D call: TRBD1 (5 bases). The CDR3 has 14 residues. The germline V gene encodes CDR1 SEHNR and CDR2 FQNEAQ (reference sequence). Trimming pared 4 bases from V and 4 bases from J, leaving 13 bases between. CDR3: CASSSHGGGTEAFF. The CDR3 DNA sequence: TGTGCCAGCAGCTCCCACGGTGGGGGCACTGAAGCTTTCTTT.

CDR3 protein: CALQGYYGYTF. The DNA for the CDR3 is TGTGCCCTACAGGGGTACTATGGCTACACCTTC. The J gene is TRBJ1-2, the V gene TRBV28; 7 bases agree with TRBD1. The germline CDR1 and CDR2 sequences are MDHEN and SYDVKM. The CDR3 sequence is 11 residues long. The junction had 3 bases not matched to a gene; V was cut back by 11 bases and J by 3 bases.